This is a list of T cell receptor beta chains from one sample in a study of T cell responses to AZD1222 COVID-19 vaccine. The protocol was immunoSEQ multiplex PCR, while the TCRdb copy is restricted to in-frame clones and leaves out a portion. The table lists 100,000 to 150,000 clones, around 90% of them singletons. Here the sequenced sample was peripheral blood, taken on day 0 of AZD1222 vaccination. The receptors were gathered from an adult in good health. Both conserved end residues are part of each CDR3. The D gene is left open where the match is weak. For some rows the clone size is stated as once, few or many, or as a class when expanded; others skip it.

NA,TRBV19,NA,TRBJ1-6,TGTGCCAGTAGCCTCGAGATAGGGAATTCACCCCTCCACTTT,CASSLEIGNSPLHF
NA,TRBV24-1,NA,TRBJ2-7,TGTGCCACCAGTGATCCGGAGGGAGGAGGCCACGAGCAGTACTTC,CATSDPEGGGHEQYF
NA,TRBV28,NA,TRBJ1-2,TGTGCCAGCAGTTTAGGCACGAACTATGGCTACACCTTC,CASSLGTNYGYTF
NA,TRBV2,NA,TRBJ1-5,TGTGCCAGCACGGCAGAGGGCAATCAGCCCCAGCATTTT,CASTAEGNQPQHF
TRBD2,TRBV4-3,NA,TRBJ2-5,TGCGCCAGCAGCCAAGATCCCCCTAGCGGGGAGGGAGAGACCCAGTACTTC,CASSQDPPSGEGETQYF
TRBD2,TRBV5-4,NA,TRBJ2-4,TGTGCCAGCAGCACCCAAAGCGGGGGGGTAGCCAAAAACATTCAGTACTTC,CASSTQSGGVAKNIQYF
NA,TRBV27,NA,TRBJ1-1,TGTGCCAGCTTCCCTGACAGAGGGTGGGCTTTCTTT,CASFPDRGWAFF
NA,TRBV24-1,NA,TRBJ2-5,TGTGCCACCAGTGATTATGGGGAGACCCAGTACTTC,CATSDYGETQYF
NA,TRBV6-2/TRBV6-3,NA,TRBJ1-5,TGTGCCAGCAGTTACTCGGGGGGCGTCGGTCAGCCCCAGCATTTT,CASSYSGGVGQPQHF
NA,TRBV7-8,NA,TRBJ1-1,TGTGCCAGCAGCTTTGTGCGCACTGAAGCTTTCTTT,CASSFVRTEAFF
NA,TRBV15,NA,TRBJ1-1,TGTGCCACCAGCAGCCCTGGGACGGTGAACACTGAAGCTTTCTTT,CATSSPGTVNTEAFF
NA,TRBV25-1,NA,TRBJ1-3,TGTGCTATATCCGGCGATGGAAACACCATATATTTT,CAISGDGNTIYF
NA,TRBV5-4,NA,TRBJ1-6,TGTGCCAGCAGCTTGGTGGTTAGGAATTCACCCCTCCACTTT,CASSLVVRNSPLHF
TRBD2,TRBV7-7,NA,TRBJ2-1,TGTGCTAGCAGCGTCACTAGCGGGGGGAACCTTTTCTTC,CASSVTSGGNLFF
NA,TRBV15,NA,TRBJ2-3,TGTGCCACCAGCAGAGATCTCGGGCTGGGCACAGATACGCAGTATTTT,CATSRDLGLGTDTQYF
NA,TRBV4-2,few,TRBJ2-6,TGTGCCAGCAGCCAAGATAGGGACTCTGGGGCCAACGTCCTGACTTTC,CASSQDRDSGANVLTF
NA,TRBV2,NA,TRBJ1-2,TGTGCCAGCAGTGCGCGGACGGGGGCCTATGGCTACACCTTC,CASSARTGAYGYTF
TRBD1,TRBV30,NA,TRBJ2-3,TGTGCCTGGAGTGTTCGGACAGGGAAAAGCACAGATACGCAGTATTTT,CAWSVRTGKSTDTQYF
NA,TRBV25-1,NA,TRBJ2-1,TGTGCCAGCTCTCGCGGAGTCGTGAAATCCGGGAGAGGTGAGCAGTTCTTC,CASSRGVVKSGRGEQFF
NA,TRBV18,NA,TRBJ1-1,TGTGCCAGCTCACCCACTGCCAGGGGCCTTAACACTGAAGCTTTCTTT,CASSPTARGLNTEAFF
NA,TRBV6-4,NA,TRBJ1-1,TGTGCCAGCAGTCCTAATACGATGAACACTGAAGCTTTCTTT,CASSPNTMNTEAFF
TRBD1,TRBV11-1,NA,TRBJ1-1,TGTGCCAGCAGCTTAGTCGGACAGGGGTTGACTGAAGCTTTCTTT,CASSLVGQGLTEAFF
TRBD2,TRBV5-1,NA,TRBJ2-1,TGCGCCAGCAGCTTGGGGGGACTAGCGAGGTCCTACAATGAGCAGTTCTTC,CASSLGGLARSYNEQFF
NA,TRBV11-2,NA,TRBJ2-5,TGTGCCAGCAGCTTACAGGACGAGACCCAGTACTTC,CASSLQDETQYF
NA,TRBV7-9,NA,TRBJ1-3,TGTGCCAGCAGCTCCCCGGGCTCAGGAAACACCATATATTTT,CASSSPGSGNTIYF
TRBD2,TRBV7-2,NA,TRBJ2-2,TGTGCCAGCAGACGCCCGACTAGCGGGAACACCGGGGAGCTGTTTTTT,CASRRPTSGNTGELFF
NA,TRBV13,once,TRBJ2-7,TGTGCCAGCAGCGGCCTAGGACCCACCTACGAGCAGTACTTC,CASSGLGPTYEQYF
TRBD1,TRBV10-3,NA,TRBJ2-4,TGTGCCATCAGTGACTCGACAGGGGCCTCCGACATTCAGTACTTC,CAISDSTGASDIQYF
NA,TRBV14,NA,TRBJ1-2,TGTGCCAGCAGCCAAGCACTACAGGCCAACCTTAACTATGGCTACACCTTC,CASSQALQANLNYGYTF
NA,TRBV30,NA,TRBJ2-2,TGTGCCTGGAGTTTGTCGAGGAACACCGGGGAGCTGTTTTTT,CAWSLSRNTGELFF
NA,TRBV30,once,TRBJ2-7,TGTGCCTGGAGCAGAACACGGGGTGGAATCTACGAGCAGTACTTC,CAWSRTRGGIYEQYF
NA,TRBV27,NA,TRBJ1-2,TGTGCCAGCAGTTTATTCGGGGGTGGTTATGGCTACACCTTC,CASSLFGGGYGYTF
NA,TRBV5-1,once,TRBJ2-5,TGCGCCAGCAGCGACGGACAGCAAGAGACCCAGTACTTC,CASSDGQQETQYF
NA,TRBV10-3,NA,TRBJ2-2,TGTGCCATCAGTGAGTCTCAGACTATCACCGGGGAGCTGTTTTTT,CAISESQTITGELFF
TRBD2,TRBV9,once,TRBJ2-3,TGTGCCAGCAGCGTTAATTTGCGGGGGGGCACAGATACGCAGTATTTT,CASSVNLRGGTDTQYF
NA,TRBV5-4,few,TRBJ2-1,TGTGCCAGCAGAGCCGGGGGGCCCTCCTACAATGAGCAGTTCTTC,CASRAGGPSYNEQFF
NA,TRBV7-2,NA,TRBJ2-6,TGTGCCAGCAGCTTAGACTTCTCTGGGGCCAACGTCCTGACTTTC,CASSLDFSGANVLTF
NA,TRBV5-1,NA,TRBJ2-7,TGCGCCAGCAGGCCTAGCGCTGGTCGGGAGCAGTACTTC,CASRPSAGREQYF
TRBD2,TRBV10-3,NA,TRBJ2-7,TGTGCCATTACTAGCGGTTACGAGCAGTACTTC,CAITSGYEQYF
TRBD2,TRBV6-5,NA,TRBJ2-7,TGTGCCAGCAGGACTAGCGGGGGGGCCTACGAGCAGTACTTC,CASRTSGGAYEQYF
TRBD2,TRBV9,NA,TRBJ2-5,TGTGCCAGCAGCGTAGCGGGGGGGAGTGTAGAGACCCAGTACTTC,CASSVAGGSVETQYF
NA,TRBV5-1,NA,TRBJ1-1,TGCGCCAGCAGCTTGGTAGAGTTCACTGAAGCTTTCTTT,CASSLVEFTEAFF
NA,TRBV1,NA,TRBJ2-7,TGCACCAGCAGAGCGCGCTACGAGCAGTACTTC,CTSRARYEQYF
TRBD2,TRBV24-1,NA,TRBJ2-7,TGTGCCACCAGTGATAAGGGACTAGCGGGCTCCTACGAGCAGTACTTC,CATSDKGLAGSYEQYF
NA,TRBV6-4,NA,TRBJ1-2,TGTGCCAGCAGTCGAAGTAACTATGGCTACACCTTC,CASSRSNYGYTF
TRBD2,TRBV4-3,NA,TRBJ2-3,TGCGCCAGCAGCCCTCTTGGGCGGGGGGAATCAGATACGCAGTATTTT,CASSPLGRGESDTQYF
NA,TRBV2,NA,TRBJ1-1,TGTGCCAGCAGTCGTGACAAGAACACTGAAGCTTTCTTT,CASSRDKNTEAFF
NA,TRBV3-1/TRBV3-2,NA,TRBJ2-5,TGTGCCAGCAGCCAAGAAGGCAGGCGGGAGACCCAGTACTTC,CASSQEGRRETQYF
NA,TRBV11-3,NA,TRBJ2-3,TGTGCCAGCAGCTTAGACCCTAGCACAGATACGCAGTATTTT,CASSLDPSTDTQYF
NA,TRBV7-6,NA,TRBJ2-7,TGTGCCAGCATGTTAACCACAGGCTCCTACGAGCAGTACTTC,CASMLTTGSYEQYF
TRBD1,TRBV15,NA,TRBJ2-2,TGTGCCACCTCGACAGGGGGTGATACCGGGGAGCTGTTTTTT,CATSTGGDTGELFF
NA,TRBV5-1,few,TRBJ1-4,TGCGCCAGCAGCCCCGGACTTGTACTAAGGGCAGAAAAACTGTTTTTT,CASSPGLVLRAEKLFF
NA,TRBV7-2,NA,TRBJ1-5,TGTGCCAGCAGCTTAGGGGGTCAGCCCCAGCATTTT,CASSLGGQPQHF